The 25 T cell receptor beta chains reported below all come from one sample, sequenced in a study of response to subunit inactivated influenza vaccine. MiXCR was run by TCRdb on the RT-PCR reads, yielding one entry per CDR3 protein. This sample yields 300,000 to 350,000 distinct CDR3 sequences, of which approximately 21% are seen a single time; about a tenth belongs to the top ten. The starting material was PBMCs from blood, obtained roughly 20 months after vaccination. The source is a man aged 50-75 years who received an inactivated influenza vaccine.

The chain combines TRBV5-6 with TRBJ1-1; a possible D gene is TRBD1 (5 bases). Germline-derived CDR1 and CDR2 are SGHDT and YYEEEE. The V end lost 0 bases, the J end lost 0 bases, and 15 bases lay between the germline ends. This CDR3 has 17 amino acids. In nucleotides, the CDR3 is TGTGCCAGCAGCTTGGGGCAGGGAAGACCCATGAACACTGAAGCTTTCTTT. Protein sequence: CASSLGQGRPMNTEAFF.

This clonotype has only one observation. The V gene is TRBV11-2, the J gene TRBJ2-1; 10 bases map to TRBD2. CDR3 length: 16 residues. V lost 3 bases and J lost 4; bases outside the gene matches: 6. Germline lookup yields CDR1 SGHAT and CDR2 FQNNGV. CDR3 nucleotides: TGTGCCAGCAGCTTCCCTAGCGGGGGACCTTACAATGAGCAGTTCTTC. Translating gives CASSFPSGGPYNEQFF.

The chain employs TRBV30 and TRBJ1-1; 8 bases match TRBD1. With V trimmed by 4 bases and J by 7 bases, 2 bases remained unmatched. Germline V gene lookup returns CDR1 GTSNPN and CDR2 SVGIG (reference sequence). This CDR3 spans 11 amino acids. The CDR3 region has the DNA TGTGCCTGGAATGACAGGGGTGAAGCTTTCTTT. Residues: CAWNDRGEAFF.

V usage is TRBV4-2 and J usage is TRBJ1-2; D gene unclear. Germline-derived CDR1 and CDR2 are LGHNA and YNFKEQ. V was clipped by 3 bases and J by 4 bases, with 15 bases between them. CDR3 length: 15 residues. CDR3 in amino acids: CASSQSSGTRYGYTF. CDR3 coding DNA: TGTGCCAGCAGCCAGTCCTCGGGAACTCGCTATGGCTACACCTTC.

CDR3 sequence reads: CASSQATSGTKETQYF. As DNA, the CDR3 is TGTGCCAGCAGCCAGGCCACTAGCGGGACAAAAGAGACCCAGTACTTC. The J gene is TRBJ2-5, the V gene TRBV3-1; TRBD2 matches at 10 bases. V was clipped by 3 bases and J by 3 bases; unmatched bases: 7. The germline gives CDR1 LGHDT, CDR2 YNNKEL (reference sequence). This CDR3 is built from 16 residues.

DNA of the CDR3: TGCAGTGCTAAATTCGGGCAGAACACAGATACGCAGTATTTT. Its protein product is CSAKFGQNTDTQYF. This chain joins TRBV20-1 and TRBJ2-3; D remains ambiguous. V lost 4 bases, J lost 2 bases, and 13 bases lay in between. CDR3 size: 14 residues. The germline V gene encodes CDR1 DFQATT and CDR2 SNEGSKA (reference sequence).

This clonotype has more than one count but fewer than ten. This sequence joins TRBV7-2 and TRBJ1-6; 8 bases map to TRBD1. The CDR3 sequence is 14 residues long. Germline V gene sequence: CDR1 SGHTA, CDR2 FQGNSA. The J segment lost 7 bases and the V segment lost 6 bases, leaving 5 bases of the junction unmatched. The CDR3 nucleotides read TGTGCCAGCAGGCGGACAGGGATGAATTCACCCCTCCACTTT. This sequence encodes CASRRTGMNSPLHF.

The chain is built from TRBV4-3 and TRBJ2-1; D might be TRBD1 (7 bases). V lost 4 bases and J lost 13, with 20 bases in between. Germline CDR1 is LGHNA and CDR2 is YSLEER. The CDR3 runs to 14 residues. This chain's CDR3 is CASSRSRQGGRQFF. For the CDR3, the DNA is TGCGCCAGCAGCCGATCCCGACAGGGAGGTCGACAGTTCTTC.

This chain uses TRBV5-1 with TRBJ1-6; D may be TRBD1 (5 bases). With 4 bases removed from V and 0 bases from J, the gap between germline ends came to 17 bases. CDR1 and CDR2 from the germline V gene are SGHRS and YFSETQ. The CDR3 covers 18 residues. CDR3 sequence reads: CASSQDRRLSSYNSPLHF. The CDR3 DNA is TGCGCCAGCAGCCAAGACAGACGTCTGAGCTCCTATAATTCACCCCTCCACTTT.

This clonotype occurred a few times. The rearrangement joins TRBV7-2 to TRBJ1-5; D is possibly TRBD1 (6 bases). This CDR3 spans 13 amino acids. V was cut by 4 bases and J by 7 bases, with 11 bases left in between. CDR1 is SGHTA, CDR2 FQGNSA, per germline. The CDR3 region has the DNA TGTGCCAGCAGCTCCCACAGGGCCCAGCCCCAGCATTTT. Residues: CASSSHRAQPQHF.

The rearrangement uses TRBV27 and TRBJ2-7, with D possibly matching TRBD1 (5 bases). With 6 bases removed from V and 3 bases from J, the gap between germline ends came to 9 bases. The CDR3 is 12 amino acids. CDR1 is MNHEY and CDR2 is SMNVEV in the germline V gene (reference sequence). The CDR3 reads CASRYDSYEQYF. The CDR3 DNA reads TGTGCCAGCAGATATGACAGCTACGAGCAGTACTTC.

This sequence joins TRBV7-3 and TRBJ2-3; D not certain. The CDR3 loop spans 14 amino acids. The V end was cut by 3 bases, the J end by 6 bases, with 13 bases between. Per germline, CDR1 SGHTA and CDR2 FQGTGA. CDR3 region: CASSFSGELDTQYF. CDR3 nucleotide sequence: TGTGCCAGCAGCTTTTCTGGGGAACTTGATACGCAGTATTTT.

This clonotype was counted only a few times. The rearrangement joins TRBV10-3 to TRBJ1-1; 11 nucleotides align to TRBD1. The CDR3 covers 18 residues. Germline V lookup: CDR1 ENHRY, CDR2 SYGVKD. J lost 2 bases, V lost 6 bases, and 14 bases had no gene match. For the CDR3, the DNA is TGTGCCATCAGGAGGACAGGGGGCGCGGGGCCAGAAAACACTGAAGCTTTCTTT. As protein: CAIRRTGGAGPENTEAFF.

This clonotype occurred many times. In DNA, the CDR3 is TGCAGTGCTAGAGGGGGGGCGAGTGAAGCTTTCTTT. This codes for CSARGGASEAFF. The J gene is TRBJ1-1, the V gene TRBV20-1, with D tentatively TRBD1 (6 bases). In germline, CDR1 is DFQATT, CDR2 SNEGSKA (reference sequence). Trimming took 1 base from V and 7 from J, leaving 10 bases between them. The CDR3 is 12 residues long.

The chain carries TRBV20-1 and TRBJ1-4, with 9 bases fitting TRBD1. The CDR3 is made up of 18 amino acids. The trim removed 0 bases at V and 0 bases at J, leaving 8 bases unmatched. Germline V gene data show CDR1 as DFQATT and CDR2 as SNEGSKA (reference sequence). In DNA form, the CDR3 reads TGCAGTGCTAGAGATTTGGGGACAGGGAGTGCAACTAATGAAAAACTGTTTTTT. It yields the protein CSARDLGTGSATNEKLFF.

V is TRBV20-1 and J is TRBJ2-3, with 7 bases lining up with TRBD2. The V gene end was trimmed by 1 base and the J gene end by 1 base; junction bases not matched to a gene: 5. The CDR3 has 15 amino acids. Per germline, CDR1 DFQATT and CDR2 SNEGSKA (reference sequence). CDR3 nucleotides: TGCAGTGCTAGAGTCGGCGGGAGAGGCACAGATACGCAGTATTTT. Encoded protein: CSARVGGRGTDTQYF.

The rearrangement uses TRBV4-3 and TRBJ1-4; no reliable D call. The ends were cut back, 1 base at V and 7 bases at J, with 7 bases in the middle. The germline V gene has CDR1 LGHNA and CDR2 YSLEER. This CDR3 is built from 13 residues. The CDR3 nucleotides are TGCGCCAGCAGCCAAGGCGTACGTGAAAAACTGTTTTTT. Translated, it gives CASSQGVREKLFF.

The rearrangement joins TRBV29-1 to TRBJ1-3; weak D call: TRBD1 (5 bases). Trimming took 4 bases from V and 9 from J, leaving 19 bases between them. This CDR3 is 14 amino acids long. Germline values: CDR1 SQVTM, CDR2 ANQGSEA. The CDR3 region is CSVVEQGSGGTIYF. The CDR3, as DNA: TGCAGCGTTGTCGAGCAAGGTTCTGGGGGCACCATATATTTT.

V and J are TRBV5-1 and TRBJ2-3; tentative D call: TRBD2 (5 bases). This CDR3 contains 15 residues. Germline lookup yields CDR1 SGHRS and CDR2 YFSETQ. With 1 base removed from V and 1 base from J, the gap between germline ends came to 10 bases. The DNA for the CDR3 is TGCGCCAGCAGCTTGATAGGGAGTGGCACAGATACGCAGTATTTT. It translates to CASSLIGSGTDTQYF. The full variable domain, in which reference TRBV5-1 and TRBJ2-3 provide the parts outside the CDR3, is KAGVTQTPRYLIKTRGQQVTLSCSPISGHRSVSWYQQTPGQGLQFLFEYFSETQRNKGNFPGRFSGRQFSNSRSEMNVSTLELGDSALYLCASSLIGSGTDTQYFGPGTRLTVL.

This clonotype was picked up many times. The chain couples TRBV29-1 to TRBJ1-3; TRBD1 agrees at 7 bases. CDR1 and CDR2 from the germline V gene are SQVTM and ANQGSEA. Germline trimming cut 5 bases from V and 0 bases from J; bases unmatched to any gene: 7. The CDR3 has 15 residues. CDR3 DNA: TGCAGCGTTACCCGGACAGGATCCTCTGGAAACACCATATATTTT. It encodes CSVTRTGSSGNTIYF. Variable domain in full (rest from reference TRBV29-1 and TRBJ1-3): SAVISQKPSRDICQRGTSLTIQCQVDSQVTMMFWYRQQPGQSLTLIATANQGSEATYESGFVIDKFPISRPNLTFSTLTVSNMSPEDSSIYLCSVTRTGSSGNTIYFGEGSWLTVV.

The V call is TRBV28, the J call TRBJ2-1; TRBD2 might be the D (6 bases). Trimming cost V 4 bases and J 8 bases, with 15 bases left between them. The CDR3 covers 14 residues. Germline V gives CDR1 MDHEN, CDR2 SYDVKM. CDR3 residues: CASSSAGPLYEQFF. CDR3 DNA sequence: TGTGCCAGCAGTTCCGCGGGGCCTTTGTATGAGCAGTTCTTC.

This chain links TRBV12-3 or TRBV12-4 with TRBJ2-3; no firm D call. This CDR3 spans 14 amino acids. Between the trimmed V and J ends, which lost 6 bases and 4 bases, there was a span of 14 bases. CDR3 region: CASSAYPGPDTQYF. CDR3 nucleotide sequence: TGTGCCAGCAGCGCATACCCGGGCCCAGATACGCAGTATTTT.

In its sample, this clonotype was seen a few times. The gene calls are TRBV6-1 and TRBJ1-4, with D perhaps TRBD1 (6 bases). CDR1 and CDR2 from the germline V gene are MNHNS and SASEGT. Trimming took off 7 bases at V and 5 bases at J, with 14 bases between the two ends. CDR3 length: 14 amino acids. The CDR3 here is CASITTGRNEKLFF. CDR3 in DNA: TGTGCCAGCATCACGACAGGAAGGAATGAAAAACTGTTTTTT.

This clonotype has a count of ten or more. The chain couples TRBV7-9 to TRBJ1-2; D is perhaps TRBD1 (6 bases). The CDR3 has 14 amino acids. Germline lookup yields CDR1 SEHNR and CDR2 FQNEAQ (reference sequence). The germline V and J ends were trimmed by 5 bases and 5 bases, with 15 bases remaining between them. The CDR3 here is CASSRRGAGYGYTF. CDR3 DNA sequence: TGTGCCAGCAGCCGCAGGGGCGCAGGGTATGGCTACACCTTC.

The gene calls are TRBV10-3 and TRBJ1-5; unclear D gene. Germline CDR1 ENHRY, CDR2 SYGVKD. Trimming took 4 bases from V and 4 from J, leaving 8 bases between them. This CDR3 has 13 amino acids. The CDR3 loop is CAISGQKNQPQHF. Here the CDR3 DNA reads TGTGCCATCAGTGGCCAGAAGAATCAGCCCCAGCATTTT.